This is a list of T cell receptor beta chains from one sample in a study of cytomegalovirus exposure and HLA in healthy donors. This table comes from immunoSEQ multiplex PCR, and its TCRdb copy is limited to in-frame clones, with some not included. This sample has approximately 64,000 clones, with approximately 90% found just once. The material sequenced was PBMCs. These receptors all stem from a woman between 18 and 29 years old in good health and CMV-seronegative. Each CDR3 is given with its conserved first and last residue. D genes are given only for firm matches. The size of a clone is reported for some rows only, either as once, few or many, or as a class for expanded clones.

j_gene: TRBJ2-5; abundance: -; v_gene: TRBV19; d_gene: -; CDR3aa: CASSGSRLQETQYF; CDR3nt: TGTGCCAGTTCTGGGTCAAGACTACAAGAGACCCAGTACTTC
j_gene: TRBJ2-3; abundance: -; v_gene: TRBV16; d_gene: TRBD2; CDR3aa: CASSQSRTSAGDTQYF; CDR3nt: TGTGCCAGCAGCCAATCCCGCACTAGCGCGGGAGATACGCAGTATTTT
j_gene: TRBJ1-3; abundance: -; v_gene: TRBV5-1; d_gene: -; CDR3aa: CASSQTTGNTIYF; CDR3nt: TGCGCCAGCAGCCAGACAACTGGAAACACCATATATTTT
j_gene: TRBJ1-6; abundance: -; v_gene: TRBV30; d_gene: TRBD1; CDR3aa: CAWSTGVNSPLHF; CDR3nt: TGTGCCTGGAGTACAGGGGTGAATTCACCCCTCCACTTT
j_gene: TRBJ2-7; abundance: -; v_gene: TRBV6-5; d_gene: TRBD2; CDR3aa: CASSYSSGTSAHEQYF; CDR3nt: TGTGCCAGCAGTTACTCCTCCGGGACTAGCGCCCACGAGCAGTACTTC
j_gene: TRBJ2-7; abundance: once; v_gene: TRBV6-5; d_gene: TRBD2; CDR3aa: CAAGGGPEQYF; CDR3nt: TGTGCCGCCGGGGGGGGTCCCGAGCAGTACTTC
j_gene: TRBJ2-2; abundance: -; v_gene: TRBV7-2; d_gene: -; CDR3aa: CASSVPGSFSNTGELFF; CDR3nt: TGTGCCAGCAGCGTTCCCGGGTCCTTTTCTAACACCGGGGAGCTGTTTTTT
j_gene: TRBJ2-3; abundance: -; v_gene: TRBV5-1; d_gene: -; CDR3aa: CASSLGWGGTDTQYF; CDR3nt: TGCGCCAGCAGCTTGGGATGGGGCGGCACAGATACGCAGTATTTT
j_gene: TRBJ2-1; abundance: -; v_gene: TRBV4-1; d_gene: TRBD2; CDR3aa: CASSLDWTSGREQFF; CDR3nt: TGCGCCAGCAGTCTCGATTGGACTAGCGGACGTGAGCAGTTCTTC
j_gene: TRBJ2-3; abundance: -; v_gene: TRBV15; d_gene: TRBD2; CDR3aa: CATSRELAGGDTQYF; CDR3nt: TGTGCCACCAGCAGAGAACTAGCGGGAGGGGATACGCAGTATTTT
j_gene: TRBJ1-2; abundance: -; v_gene: TRBV27; d_gene: TRBD1; CDR3aa: CASSIDRGGGYTF; CDR3nt: TGTGCCAGCAGCATAGACAGGGGGGGTGGCTACACCTTC
j_gene: TRBJ1-4; abundance: -; v_gene: TRBV30; d_gene: TRBD1; CDR3aa: CAYSTGGNEKLFF; CDR3nt: TGTGCCTACTCGACAGGGGGCAATGAAAAACTGTTTTTT
j_gene: TRBJ2-1; abundance: -; v_gene: TRBV27; d_gene: TRBD2; CDR3aa: CASKRLAHNEQFF; CDR3nt: TGTGCCAGCAAGCGACTAGCCCACAATGAGCAGTTCTTC
j_gene: TRBJ2-7; abundance: -; v_gene: TRBV30; d_gene: TRBD2; CDR3aa: CAWSVRSGSYEQYF; CDR3nt: TGTGCCTGGAGTGTACGAAGCGGGAGCTACGAGCAGTACTTC
j_gene: TRBJ1-2; abundance: -; v_gene: TRBV18; d_gene: TRBD1; CDR3aa: CASLPPGQGGRTNYGYTF; CDR3nt: TGTGCCAGCTTACCCCCGGGGCAGGGGGGAAGAACCAACTATGGCTACACCTTC
j_gene: TRBJ2-3; abundance: -; v_gene: TRBV27; d_gene: TRBD2; CDR3aa: CASSGRDSSTDTQYF; CDR3nt: TGTGCCAGCAGCGGGAGGGACTCCTCCACAGATACGCAGTATTTT
j_gene: TRBJ2-7; abundance: -; v_gene: TRBV6-1; d_gene: TRBD2; CDR3aa: CASSARLAGEVAYEQYF; CDR3nt: TGTGCCAGCAGTGCAAGGTTGGCGGGAGAGGTAGCCTACGAGCAGTACTTC
j_gene: TRBJ2-7; abundance: -; v_gene: TRBV19; d_gene: TRBD2; CDR3aa: CASSIRDYNYEQYF; CDR3nt: TGTGCCAGTAGTATACGGGACTACAACTACGAGCAGTACTTC
j_gene: TRBJ2-7; abundance: once; v_gene: TRBV30; d_gene: -; CDR3aa: CAWSTGGTYEQYF; CDR3nt: TGTGCCTGGAGTACAGGTGGAACCTACGAGCAGTACTTC
j_gene: TRBJ2-3; abundance: -; v_gene: TRBV7-2; d_gene: -; CDR3aa: CASSSLVQGSDTQYF; CDR3nt: TGTGCCAGCAGCTCACTCGTTCAGGGATCAGATACGCAGTATTTT
j_gene: TRBJ2-2; abundance: -; v_gene: TRBV10-3; d_gene: -; CDR3aa: CAISDQANTGELFF; CDR3nt: TGTGCCATCAGTGATCAGGCGAACACCGGGGAGCTGTTTTTT
j_gene: TRBJ1-2; abundance: -; v_gene: TRBV19; d_gene: TRBD1; CDR3aa: CASSILQGGGYTF; CDR3nt: TGTGCCAGTAGTATTTTACAAGGGGGCGGCTACACCTTC
j_gene: TRBJ1-2; abundance: -; v_gene: TRBV18; d_gene: -; CDR3aa: CASSPTGDGYTF; CDR3nt: TGTGCCAGCTCACCAACGGGAGATGGCTACACCTTC
j_gene: TRBJ1-6; abundance: -; v_gene: TRBV21-1; d_gene: -; CDR3aa: CASSRDEVVGQRTSPLHF; CDR3nt: TGTGCCAGCAGCAGGGACGAGGTTGTGGGACAAAGAACCTCACCCCTCCACTTT
j_gene: TRBJ2-1; abundance: -; v_gene: TRBV9; d_gene: -; CDR3aa: CASSVAVGFSGNEQFF; CDR3nt: TGTGCCAGCAGCGTAGCGGTAGGCTTCAGCGGAAATGAGCAGTTCTTC
j_gene: TRBJ2-7; abundance: -; v_gene: TRBV11-2; d_gene: -; CDR3aa: CASSLRGGPEQYF; CDR3nt: TGTGCCAGCAGCTTAAGGGGAGGACCCGAGCAGTACTTC
j_gene: TRBJ2-1; abundance: -; v_gene: TRBV27; d_gene: -; CDR3aa: CASSFRGYEQFF; CDR3nt: TGTGCCAGCAGTTTTAGGGGCTATGAGCAGTTCTTC
j_gene: TRBJ1-2; abundance: -; v_gene: TRBV6-5; d_gene: -; CDR3aa: CASRNPPENYGYTF; CDR3nt: TGTGCCAGCCGAAACCCCCCGGAGAACTATGGCTACACCTTC
j_gene: TRBJ1-3; abundance: -; v_gene: TRBV7-2; d_gene: -; CDR3aa: CASSFGTLTGNTIYF; CDR3nt: TGTGCCAGCAGCTTTGGGACATTAACTGGAAACACCATATATTTT
j_gene: TRBJ2-5; abundance: -; v_gene: TRBV19; d_gene: -; CDR3aa: CASRRVPQETQYF; CDR3nt: TGTGCCAGCCGGAGGGTCCCTCAAGAGACCCAGTACTTC
j_gene: TRBJ1-3; abundance: -; v_gene: TRBV5-4; d_gene: -; CDR3aa: CASSPTGSGNTIYF; CDR3nt: TGTGCCAGCAGCCCCACAGGGTCTGGAAACACCATATATTTT
j_gene: TRBJ2-5; abundance: -; v_gene: TRBV11-3; d_gene: -; CDR3aa: CASSLNREQETQYF; CDR3nt: TGTGCCAGCAGCTTAAACAGGGAGCAAGAGACCCAGTACTTC
j_gene: TRBJ1-1; abundance: -; v_gene: TRBV4-1; d_gene: TRBD1; CDR3aa: CASSQGYRGLNTEAFF; CDR3nt: TGCGCCAGCAGCCAGGGATACAGGGGTCTGAACACTGAAGCTTTCTTT
j_gene: TRBJ1-1; abundance: -; v_gene: TRBV27; d_gene: -; CDR3aa: CASSLWPGSRDTEAFF; CDR3nt: TGTGCCAGCAGTTTATGGCCAGGGTCACGGGACACTGAAGCTTTCTTT
j_gene: TRBJ2-4; abundance: -; v_gene: TRBV7-3; d_gene: -; CDR3aa: CASSSGVGRSGEPDIQYF; CDR3nt: TGTGCCAGCAGCTCCGGCGTCGGCAGGTCGGGGGAGCCAGACATTCAGTACTTC
j_gene: TRBJ1-1; abundance: once; v_gene: TRBV5-6; d_gene: -; CDR3aa: CASSPVGGYTEAFF; CDR3nt: TGTGCCAGCAGCCCTGTGGGGGGGTACACTGAAGCTTTCTTT
j_gene: TRBJ1-2; abundance: once; v_gene: TRBV2; d_gene: TRBD1; CDR3aa: CASRDQLKAGGAYYGYTF; CDR3nt: TGTGCCAGCAGGGATCAACTCAAAGCAGGGGGCGCTTATTATGGCTACACCTTC
j_gene: TRBJ1-2; abundance: -; v_gene: TRBV18; d_gene: TRBD1; CDR3aa: CASSPGTGGVEGYTF; CDR3nt: TGTGCCAGCTCCCCCGGGACAGGGGGAGTCGAAGGCTACACCTTC
j_gene: TRBJ1-2; abundance: -; v_gene: TRBV5-1; d_gene: -; CDR3aa: CASSDETGLYGYTF; CDR3nt: TGCGCCAGCAGCGATGAGACAGGACTCTATGGCTACACCTTC
j_gene: TRBJ2-7; abundance: -; v_gene: TRBV27; d_gene: TRBD2; CDR3aa: CASSLSGRGTYEQYF; CDR3nt: TGTGCCAGCAGTTTAAGCGGGAGAGGCACCTACGAGCAGTACTTC
j_gene: TRBJ1-2; abundance: -; v_gene: TRBV15; d_gene: -; CDR3aa: CATSRGGSNYGYTF; CDR3nt: TGTGCCACCAGCAGAGGGGGCAGCAACTATGGCTACACCTTC
j_gene: TRBJ2-3; abundance: once; v_gene: TRBV2; d_gene: -; CDR3aa: CASSVSGSTDTQYF; CDR3nt: TGTGCCAGCAGTGTAAGCGGGAGCACAGATACGCAGTATTTT
j_gene: TRBJ1-5; abundance: -; v_gene: TRBV2; d_gene: -; CDR3aa: CASSGEVLGPQHF; CDR3nt: TGTGCCAGCAGTGGTGAGGTACTAGGGCCCCAGCATTTT
j_gene: TRBJ2-7; abundance: -; v_gene: TRBV6-5; d_gene: -; CDR3aa: CATRKPGLVAYEQYF; CDR3nt: TGTGCCACTAGAAAGCCGGGACTGGTAGCCTACGAGCAGTACTTC
j_gene: TRBJ2-5; abundance: -; v_gene: TRBV7-3; d_gene: TRBD2; CDR3aa: CASSLRPRTSGMETQYF; CDR3nt: TGTGCCAGCAGCTTAAGGCCTAGGACTAGCGGGATGGAGACCCAGTACTTC
j_gene: TRBJ2-7; abundance: -; v_gene: TRBV7-3; d_gene: -; CDR3aa: CASSLYRAHEQYF; CDR3nt: TGTGCCAGCAGCCTGTACAGGGCCCACGAGCAGTACTTC
j_gene: TRBJ2-2; abundance: -; v_gene: TRBV7-3; d_gene: -; CDR3aa: CASSLITGVNTGELFF; CDR3nt: TGTGCCAGCAGCTTAATCACGGGAGTGAACACCGGGGAGCTGTTTTTT
j_gene: TRBJ1-1; abundance: -; v_gene: TRBV6-7; d_gene: TRBD1; CDR3aa: CASPGGTEAFF; CDR3nt: TGTGCCAGCCCAGGGGGGACTGAAGCTTTCTTT
j_gene: TRBJ2-1; abundance: -; v_gene: TRBV7-3; d_gene: -; CDR3aa: CASSPRNEQFF; CDR3nt: TGTGCCAGCAGCCCCCGCAATGAGCAGTTCTTC
j_gene: TRBJ2-2; abundance: -; v_gene: TRBV11-3; d_gene: -; CDR3aa: CASSLDSSSTGAGELFF; CDR3nt: TGTGCCAGCAGCTTAGATTCGTCGAGTACGGGGGCCGGGGAGCTGTTTTTT
j_gene: TRBJ1-4; abundance: -; v_gene: TRBV15; d_gene: -; CDR3aa: CATSRDKSFNEKLFF; CDR3nt: TGTGCCACCAGCAGAGATAAATCCTTTAATGAAAAACTGTTTTTT
j_gene: TRBJ2-6; abundance: -; v_gene: TRBV2; d_gene: TRBD1; CDR3aa: CAGQGAITGANVLTF; CDR3nt: TGTGCCGGACAGGGGGCGATTACTGGGGCCAACGTCCTGACTTTC
j_gene: TRBJ2-7; abundance: -; v_gene: TRBV11-2; d_gene: -; CDR3aa: CASSAGKLYF; CDR3nt: TGTGCCAGCAGCGCAGGAAAACTTTACTTC
j_gene: TRBJ2-3; abundance: -; v_gene: TRBV18; d_gene: TRBD1; CDR3aa: CASSLDRGLTDTQYF; CDR3nt: TGTGCCAGCTCACTGGACAGGGGGCTGACAGATACGCAGTATTTT
j_gene: TRBJ1-5; abundance: -; v_gene: TRBV28; d_gene: TRBD1; CDR3aa: CASSFGQAINQPQHF; CDR3nt: TGTGCCAGCAGCTTCGGACAGGCAATCAATCAGCCCCAGCATTTT
j_gene: TRBJ2-7; abundance: -; v_gene: TRBV28; d_gene: -; CDR3aa: CASGFGIGTPSYEQYF; CDR3nt: TGTGCCAGCGGATTTGGGATCGGGACACCCTCCTACGAGCAGTACTTC
j_gene: TRBJ2-7; abundance: -; v_gene: TRBV28; d_gene: -; CDR3aa: CASTITGYEQYF; CDR3nt: TGTGCCAGCACAATTACGGGTTACGAGCAGTACTTC